This TCR beta chain came from a study of blood T cell repertoires in COVID-19. Across the whole study: Italy, Spain and the United States were the sources of the convalescent and acute COVID-19 samples.

Allocation to cohorts depended on clinical history reported by the participants. Recovered status applied to Cohort 3 donors who had two consecutive negative PCRs. It also applied to those with clearance or with symptom resolution. Repertoires were generated with immunoSEQ multiplex PCR, while TCRdb's copy carries only in-frame clones and drops some. This table holds approximately 200,000 clones, around 90% found once. This CDR3 is built from 15 residues. CDR1 is SGDLS and CDR2 is YYNGEE in the germline V gene. Trimming removed 0 bases at V and 3 bases at J, with 10 bases between. The sample comprised PBMCs or T cells enriched from blood (not recorded which). V usage is TRBV9 and J usage is TRBJ1-5, with a weak D call TRBD1 (6 bases). The sequence was collected from a woman in her 30s who had recovered from COVID-19. The CDR3 nucleotides read TGTGCCAGCAGCGTAGGGCAGGGGAACAATCAGCCCCAGCATTTT. Translation gives CASSVGQGNNQPQHF.